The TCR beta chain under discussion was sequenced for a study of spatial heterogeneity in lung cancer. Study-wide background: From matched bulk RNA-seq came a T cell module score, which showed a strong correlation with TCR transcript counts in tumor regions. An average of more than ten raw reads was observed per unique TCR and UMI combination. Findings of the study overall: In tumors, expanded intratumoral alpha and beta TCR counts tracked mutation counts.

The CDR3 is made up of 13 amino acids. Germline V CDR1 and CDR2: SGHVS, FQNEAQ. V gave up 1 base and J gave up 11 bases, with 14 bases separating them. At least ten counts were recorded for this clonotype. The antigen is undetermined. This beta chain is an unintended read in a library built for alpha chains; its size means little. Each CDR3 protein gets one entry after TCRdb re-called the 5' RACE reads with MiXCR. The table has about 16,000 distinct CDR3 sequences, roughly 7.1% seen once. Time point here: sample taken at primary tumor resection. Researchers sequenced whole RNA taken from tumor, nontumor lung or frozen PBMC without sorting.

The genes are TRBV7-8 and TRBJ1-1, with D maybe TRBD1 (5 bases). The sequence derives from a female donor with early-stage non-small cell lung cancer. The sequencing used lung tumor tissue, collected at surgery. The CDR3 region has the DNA TGTGCCAGCAGCTTAGGAGGGGTAACAGCGGCTTTCTTT. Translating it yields CASSLGGVTAAFF.